The 25 T cell receptor beta chains below all came from one sample that was sequenced in a study of graft-versus-host responses after intestinal transplantation. Processing released intraepithelial and lamina propria lymphocytes from the graft tissue. Clones were sequenced by immunoSEQ multiplex PCR, and TCRdb holds only the in-frame ones, with some missing. The sample gives approximately 60,000 clones, approximately 88% of which show up once; 1.5% to 2% is in the top ten. The source was ileum tissue, collected roughly 390 days after transplant. The receptors derive from a human patient who received an intestinal transplant, so some T cells may come from the graft donor.

J is TRBJ1-4 and V is TRBV2; D is unclear. The CDR3 has 14 residues. Per germline, CDR1 SNHLY and CDR2 FYNNEI. Trimming removed 6 bases from V and 7 bases from J, with 15 bases in between. For the CDR3, the DNA is TGTGCCAGCAGCGACTGGGTCCGGGGTGAAAAACTGTTTTTT. Translated: CASSDWVRGEKLFF.

The chain couples TRBV29-1 to TRBJ2-7; perhaps TRBD2 as D (6 bases). The CDR3 is 17 residues long. Germline loops: CDR1 SQVTM, CDR2 ANQGSEA. V gave up 4 bases and J gave up 0 bases, with 22 bases separating them. CDR3 in DNA: TGCAGCGTTGTGGGGGGTCGGGACGGAAGTAGCTCCTACGAGCAGTACTTC. As protein: CSVVGGRDGSSSYEQYF.

V is TRBV21-1 and J is TRBJ2-1; the DNA was not compared with TRBD2, the D call given in the table. TRBV21-1 is a documented pseudogene. This CDR3 contains 17 residues. For the CDR3, the DNA is TGTGCCAGCAGCAAAGGGGTGGTGGGGAGCTCCTACAATGAGCAGTTCTTC. Translating it yields CASSKGVVGSSYNEQFF.

The chain carries TRBV5-1 and TRBJ2-5, with 11 bases identical to TRBD2. The CDR3 consists of 14 residues. With V trimmed by 0 bases and J by 5 bases, 0 bases remained unmatched. CDR1 and CDR2 from the germline V gene are SGHRS and YFSETQ. This CDR3 is CASSLGTSGETQYF. CDR3 bases: TGCGCCAGCAGCTTGGGGACTAGCGGGGAGACCCAGTACTTC. Supplemented by reference TRBV5-1 and TRBJ2-5, the full variable domain reads KAGVTQTPRYLIKTRGQQVTLSCSPISGHRSVSWYQQTPGQGLQFLFEYFSETQRNKGNFPGRFSGRQFSNSRSEMNVSTLELGDSALYLCASSLGTSGETQYFGPGTRLLVL.

The V and J genes are TRBV6-1 and TRBJ1-2, with a possible D match to TRBD1 (5 bases). CDR3 length: 15 amino acids. Trimming took off 2 bases at V and 6 bases at J, with 16 bases between the two ends. Germline-derived CDR1 and CDR2 are MNHNS and SASEGT. The CDR3 DNA reads TGTGCCAGCAGTGAATTATTCAGGGAGACGGATGGCTACACCTTC. Its translation is CASSELFRETDGYTF.

This clone has a single count. The chain carries TRBV21-1 and TRBJ2-5; the table calls TRBD2, which could not be checked here. TRBV21-1 is shown as a pseudogene. CDR3 length: 19 residues. The CDR3 DNA is TGTGCCAGCAGCACCATGCAAGGGAGGAAGGGAATGAGGCAAGAGACCCAGTACTTC. It specifies CASSTMQGRKGMRQETQYF.

This clone was seen a single time. The chain couples TRBV5-5 to TRBJ1-1; 8 bases are shared with TRBD1. Germline loops: CDR1 SGHKS, CDR2 YYEKEE (reference sequence). The CDR3 is made up of 14 amino acids. Trimming at V came to 0 bases and at J to 5 bases, leaving 3 bases not matched to a gene. The DNA of the CDR3 is TGTGCCAGCAGCTTGGCGCAGGGGGCAACTGAAGCTTTCTTT. It translates to CASSLAQGATEAFF.

The chain has TRBV5-1 and TRBJ2-1; 10 bases fit TRBD2. The junction had 6 bases not matched to a gene; V was cut back by 2 bases and J by 7 bases. The CDR3 covers 15 residues. Germline CDR1 reads SGHRS; CDR2 reads YFSETQ. Written as DNA, the CDR3 is TGCGCCAGCAGCTTATCTAGCGGGAGTGGAAATGAGCAGTTCTTC. The encoded protein is CASSLSSGSGNEQFF.

The genes are TRBV28 and TRBJ2-4; D ambiguous. Trimming took off 3 bases at V and 8 bases at J, with 11 bases between the two ends. Germline CDR1 and CDR2: MDHEN and SYDVKM. The CDR3 length is 13 residues. Here the CDR3 reads CASSLFHGDIQYF. The CDR3 DNA reads TGTGCCAGCAGTTTGTTCCATGGTGACATTCAGTACTTC. Full variable domain (remainder filled in from reference TRBV28 and TRBJ2-4): DVKVTQSSRYLVKRTGEKVFLECVQDMDHENMFWYRQDPGLGLRLIYFSYDVKMKEKGDIPEGYSVSREKKERFSLILESASTNQTSMYLCASSLFHGDIQYFGAGTRLSVL.

This sequence joins TRBV6-6 and TRBJ1-1, with 7 bases aligning to TRBD1. V shed 4 bases, J shed 5 bases, and the junction held 7 bases outside the gene matches. The CDR3 runs 14 residues. Germline CDR1 reads MNHNY; CDR2 reads SVGAGI (reference sequence). As DNA, the CDR3 is TGTGCCAGCAGTTCTACAGGGGCTGGGACTGAAGCTTTCTTT. Residues: CASSSTGAGTEAFF.

The rearrangement links TRBV6-5 to TRBJ2-2; D unclear. The CDR3 length is 12 residues. The V end lost 7 bases, the J end lost 7 bases, and 10 bases lay between the germline ends. The V gene's germline CDR1 is MNHEY and CDR2 SVGAGI. The CDR3: CASKASYGELFF. Here the CDR3 DNA reads TGTGCCAGCAAGGCCTCATACGGGGAGCTGTTTTTT.

This chain connects TRBV10-3 to TRBJ2-1, with D maybe TRBD1 (5 bases). This CDR3 is 14 amino acids long. The V and J ends lost 3 bases and 7 bases respectively, with 13 bases between them. Germline CDR1 is ENHRY and CDR2 is SYGVKD. The CDR3 loop is CAISDTRARNEQFF. The CDR3 coding sequence is TGTGCCATCAGTGATACCAGGGCACGAAATGAGCAGTTCTTC.

The chain uses TRBV10-2 and TRBJ1-5; D might be TRBD1 (5 bases). Germline assignment: CDR1 WSHSY and CDR2 SAAADI. V was clipped by 0 bases and J by 4 bases, with 16 bases between them. CDR3 length: 17 amino acids. DNA for the CDR3: TGCGCCAGCAGTGAGTCATTAAAGAGGGGATGGAATCAGCCCCAGCATTTT. Translation: CASSESLKRGWNQPQHF.

This chain uses TRBV10-2 with TRBJ2-2; D is unresolved. Trimming took 0 bases from V and 4 from J, leaving 9 bases between them. This CDR3 has 15 residues. CDR1 and CDR2 from the germline V gene are WSHSY and SAAADI. The chain's CDR3 is CASSESIMLTGELFF. Written as DNA, the CDR3 is TGCGCCAGCAGTGAGTCGATCATGCTCACCGGGGAGCTGTTTTTT.

The chain couples TRBV7-3 to TRBJ1-5; no reliable D call. From germline, CDR1 is SGHTA and CDR2 FQGTGA. V lost 8 bases, J lost 10 bases, and 15 bases lay in between. CDR3 length: 12 amino acids. The CDR3 DNA is TGTGCCAGCTGCAAAGTTGGCCATCCCCAGCATTTT. It yields the protein CASCKVGHPQHF.

The chain combines TRBV29-1 with TRBJ2-5, with no clear D. Trimming stripped 3 bases from V and 0 bases from J, with 2 bases between. Germline loops: CDR1 SQVTM, CDR2 ANQGSEA. CDR3 length equals 11 residues. The CDR3 nucleotides are TGCAGCGTTGAGGACCAAGAGACCCAGTACTTC. Translating it yields CSVEDQETQYF.

The V and J genes are TRBV10-1 and TRBJ1-1; D is possibly TRBD1 (5 bases). The CDR3 consists of 13 residues. CDR1 is WNHNN and CDR2 is SYGVQD in the germline V gene (reference sequence). V was trimmed by 4 bases and J by 5 bases, leaving 11 bases between them. The DNA of the CDR3 is TGCGCCAGCAGTGTAATGGAGGGGACTGAAGCTTTCTTT. Its protein product is CASSVMEGTEAFF.

The chain is built from TRBV6-5 and TRBJ2-1, with 9 bases lining up with TRBD1. The V and J ends lost 6 bases and 9 bases, in that order; junction bases with no gene match: 9. The CDR3 is 14 residues long. The germline V gene encodes CDR1 MNHEY and CDR2 SVGAGI. The CDR3: CASSGGQGMGEQFF. The CDR3 DNA is TGTGCCAGCAGCGGGGGACAGGGAATGGGTGAGCAGTTCTTC.

The chain is built from TRBV11-2 and TRBJ2-5; 10 bases map to TRBD2. Trimming took 0 bases from V and 4 from J; bases not matched to a gene: 2. This CDR3 region has 15 residues. The germline V gene has CDR1 SGHAT and CDR2 FQNNGV. The CDR3 here is CASSLERLAGETQYF. The CDR3 DNA reads TGTGCCAGCAGCTTAGAACGACTAGCGGGAGAGACCCAGTACTTC. The full variable domain, with the rest looked up from reference TRBV11-2 and TRBJ2-5, is EAGVAQSPRYKIIEKRQSVAFWCNPISGHATLYWYQQILGQGPKLLIQFQNNGVVDDSQLPKDRFSAERLKGVDSTLKIQPAKLEDSAVYLCASSLERLAGETQYFGPGTRLLVL.

The V call is TRBV28, the J call TRBJ2-2, with 9 positions matching TRBD2. The CDR3 is made up of 16 amino acids. The J segment lost 4 bases and the V segment lost 6 bases, leaving 9 bases of the junction unmatched. Germline V lookup: CDR1 MDHEN, CDR2 SYDVKM. CDR3 nucleotides: TGTGCCAGCAGCCGCGGGAGGGCGAGGGGCACCGGGGAGCTGTTTTTT. Amino acids: CASSRGRARGTGELFF.

The gene calls are TRBV19 and TRBJ2-1; D call uncertain. Germline loops: CDR1 LNHDA, CDR2 SQIVND (reference sequence). The CDR3 sequence is 9 residues long. The germline V and J ends were trimmed by 8 bases and 8 bases, with 4 bases remaining between them. CDR3 nucleotides: TGTGCCAGTGGCTATGAGCAGTTCTTC. Its translation is CASGYEQFF. The whole variable domain, filled in from reference TRBV19 and TRBJ2-1, reads DGGITQSPKYLFRKEGQNVTLSCEQNLNHDAMYWYRQDPGQGLRLIYYSQIVNDFQKGDIAEGYSVSREKKESFPLTVTSAQKNPTAFYLCASGYEQFFGPGTRLTVL.

This chain joins TRBV6-1 and TRBJ2-5, with 11 nucleotides matching TRBD2. Looked up from germline, CDR1 is MNHNS and CDR2 is SASEGT. V lost 6 bases to trimming and J lost 5 bases; unmatched junction nucleotides: 8. This CDR3 is 15 amino acids long. CDR3 bases: TGTGCCAGCAGCCCGACTAGCGGGGTTTGGGAGACCCAGTACTTC. Its protein product is CASSPTSGVWETQYF.

The genes are TRBV6-5 and TRBJ1-2; TRBD1 is a possible D gene (6 bases). V lost 6 bases to trimming and J lost 1 base, with 15 bases between them. Germline V gives CDR1 MNHEY, CDR2 SVGAGI. This CDR3 has 15 residues. The CDR3 DNA reads as TGTGCCAGCAGCCAACAGGGCGGGGGTAACTATGGCTACACCTTC. Its translation is CASSQQGGGNYGYTF.

The rearrangement joins TRBV28 to TRBJ2-1; 9 bases agree with TRBD2. This CDR3 is built from 17 residues. Per the germline V gene, CDR1 is MDHEN and CDR2 is SYDVKM. V lost 10 bases and J lost 3; bases outside the gene matches: 16. CDR3 loop: CATKEPSGNPIYNEQFF. CDR3 bases: TGTGCCACCAAGGAACCTAGCGGGAATCCTATCTACAATGAGCAGTTCTTC.

The V call is TRBV29-1, the J call TRBJ2-7; 10 nucleotides match TRBD1. The V gene's germline CDR1 is SQVTM and CDR2 ANQGSEA. The CDR3 length is 14 residues. V dropped 6 bases and J dropped 1; count of bases not matched to a gene: 6. The CDR3 sequence: CSVKGQGSSYEQYF. In nucleotides, the CDR3 is TGCAGCGTAAAGGGACAGGGGTCATCCTACGAGCAGTACTTC.